Shown below are 7 T cell receptor beta chains from a single sample sequenced in a study of T-cell memory formation after mild COVID-19 (dated by TCRdb to the early 2020s). The method behind the library was 5' RACE. The sequencer listed for this sample is Illumina NovaSeq 6000. The raw public reads went through TCRdb reprocessing: fastp at Q25, MiXCR clone calling, in-frame beta chains kept. Merged by CDR3 protein, the rows form single entries marked with the most common genes and DNA. This sample holds a few hundred thousand distinct CDR3 sequences; about a fifth were observed only once. The ten largest clones represent around 9.2% of the sample. The source material was PBMCs or a T cell subset sorted from them (not recorded which). Receptors were obtained from an adult woman who had mild COVID-19 (a few samples of this study predate the infection). The sample titles of this study are shuffled in the database, so cell type and time point are left out; the donor was told from shared clones.

This clonotype came up a few times. The rearrangement links TRBV5-6 to TRBJ2-5; TRBD1 aligns across 7 bases. Losses at the gene ends were 1 base for V and 3 bases for J; bases not matched to a gene: 9. The CDR3 totals 16 residues. Germline lookup yields CDR1 SGHDT and CDR2 YYEEEE. DNA of the CDR3: TGTGCCAGCAGCTTGATTACGGGGACAGCCAAAGAGACCCAGTACTTC. Amino acids: CASSLITGTAKETQYF.

V and J are TRBV19 and TRBJ2-1; 7 bases are a match to TRBD2. V was clipped by 4 bases and J by 3 bases; unmatched bases: 9. CDR3 length equals 16 residues. Germline values: CDR1 LNHDA, CDR2 SQIVND (reference sequence). The CDR3 loop is CASSKSGTNLYNEQFF. The CDR3 region has the DNA TGTGCCAGTAGTAAGTCAGGGACTAACCTCTACAATGAGCAGTTCTTC.

This clonotype has a count of ten or more. The chain joins TRBV7-9 to TRBJ2-1; D gene unclear. This CDR3 region has 11 residues. The germline V gene encodes CDR1 SEHNR and CDR2 FQNEAQ (reference sequence). V shed 2 bases and J shed 9 bases, with 5 bases lying between them. The CDR3 DNA follows: TGTGCCAGCAGCTTATGGGGTGAGCAGTTCTTC. It encodes CASSLWGEQFF.

The rearrangement links TRBV12-3 or TRBV12-4 to TRBJ2-5, with TRBD2 identical over 9 bases. This CDR3 has 16 residues. The ends lost 3 bases at V and 7 bases at J; junction bases unmatched: 12. The CDR3 spells CASSLSLAGPPGTQYF. Here the CDR3 DNA reads TGTGCCAGCAGTTTGAGCCTAGCGGGGCCCCCGGGGACCCAGTACTTC.

This clonotype appeared a few times. V gene TRBV7-9 combines with J gene TRBJ2-3; TRBD1 matches at 7 bases. The ends lost 4 bases at V and 1 base at J; junction bases unmatched: 11. Germline CDR1 SEHNR, CDR2 FQNEAQ (reference sequence). This CDR3 spans 17 amino acids. The CDR3 DNA follows: TGTGCCAGCAGCTCTGGCAGGGGGTTTTCCCGCACAGATACGCAGTATTTT. Protein sequence: CASSSGRGFSRTDTQYF.

This clonotype has a single count. CDR3 residues: CASSTGRAQEKLFF. The CDR3 DNA reads as TGCGCCAGCAGCACCGGGAGGGCCCAAGAAAAACTGTTTTTT. The chain is built from TRBV5-1 and TRBJ1-4; no definite D call. The germline V gene has CDR1 SGHRS and CDR2 YFSETQ. V was trimmed by 4 bases and J by 8 bases, leaving 15 bases between them. The CDR3 extends over 14 amino acids.

V is TRBV20-1 and J is TRBJ2-1; 8 nucleotides agree with TRBD2. CDR1 DFQATT and CDR2 SNEGSKA come from the germline V gene (reference sequence). Trimming took 5 bases from V and 2 from J; bases not matched to a gene: 11. The CDR3 is made up of 16 amino acids. The CDR3 region is CSALYYRGGAYNEQFF. The CDR3 DNA sequence: TGCAGTGCTCTCTACTACCGGGGGGGAGCCTACAATGAGCAGTTCTTC.